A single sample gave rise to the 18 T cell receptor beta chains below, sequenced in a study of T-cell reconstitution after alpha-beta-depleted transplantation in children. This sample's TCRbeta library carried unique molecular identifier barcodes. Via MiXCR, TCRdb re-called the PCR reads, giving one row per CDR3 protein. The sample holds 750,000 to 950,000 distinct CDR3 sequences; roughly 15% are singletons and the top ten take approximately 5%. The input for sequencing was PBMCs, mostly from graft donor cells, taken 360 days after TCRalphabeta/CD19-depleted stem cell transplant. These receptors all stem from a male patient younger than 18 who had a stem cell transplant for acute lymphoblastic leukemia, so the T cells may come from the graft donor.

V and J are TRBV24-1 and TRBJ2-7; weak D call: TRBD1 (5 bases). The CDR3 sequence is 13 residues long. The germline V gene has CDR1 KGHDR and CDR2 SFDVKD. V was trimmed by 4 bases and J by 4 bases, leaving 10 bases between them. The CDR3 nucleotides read TGTGCCACCAGTGACAACCCAGGGTACGAGCAGTACTTC. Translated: CATSDNPGYEQYF.

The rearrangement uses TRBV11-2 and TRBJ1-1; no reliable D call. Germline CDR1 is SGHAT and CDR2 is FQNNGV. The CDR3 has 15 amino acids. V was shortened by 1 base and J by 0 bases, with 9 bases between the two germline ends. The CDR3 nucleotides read TGTGCCAGCAGCTTAGTCTCGGGCATGAACACTGAAGCTTTCTTT. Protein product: CASSLVSGMNTEAFF.

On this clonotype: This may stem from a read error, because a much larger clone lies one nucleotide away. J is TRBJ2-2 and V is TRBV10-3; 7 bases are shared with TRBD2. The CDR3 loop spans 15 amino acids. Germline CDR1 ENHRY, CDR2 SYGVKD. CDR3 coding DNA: TGTGCCATCAGTGGGGACTACCAAGGCACCGGGGAGCTGATTTTT. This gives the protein CAISGDYQGTGELIF.

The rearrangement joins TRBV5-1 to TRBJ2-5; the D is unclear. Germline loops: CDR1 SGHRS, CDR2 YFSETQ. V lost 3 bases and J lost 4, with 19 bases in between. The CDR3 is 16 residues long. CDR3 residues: CASSSGRPSIGETQYF. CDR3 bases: TGCGCCAGCAGCTCAGGACGGCCCAGCATAGGAGAGACCCAGTACTTC.

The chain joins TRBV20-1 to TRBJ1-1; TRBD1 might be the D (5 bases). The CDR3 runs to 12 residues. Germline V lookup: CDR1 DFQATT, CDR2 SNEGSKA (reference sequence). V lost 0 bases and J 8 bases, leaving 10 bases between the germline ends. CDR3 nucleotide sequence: TGCAGTGCTAGAGAGGGGCCAGGGGAAGCTTTCTTT. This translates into CSAREGPGEAFF.

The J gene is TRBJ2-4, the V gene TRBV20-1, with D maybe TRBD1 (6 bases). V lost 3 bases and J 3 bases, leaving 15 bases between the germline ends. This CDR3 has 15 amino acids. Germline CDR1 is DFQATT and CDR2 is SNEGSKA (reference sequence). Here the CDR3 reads CSARLPGQNKNIQYF. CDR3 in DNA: TGCAGTGCTAGGTTACCGGGACAAAACAAAAACATTCAGTACTTC.

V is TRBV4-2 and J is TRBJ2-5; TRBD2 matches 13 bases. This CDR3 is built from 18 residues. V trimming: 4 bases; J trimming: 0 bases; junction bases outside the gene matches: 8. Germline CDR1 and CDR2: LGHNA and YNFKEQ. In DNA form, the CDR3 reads TGTGCCAGCAGCCCCGGGACTAGCGGGGTCTGGTACCAAGAGACCCAGTACTTC. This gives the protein CASSPGTSGVWYQETQYF.

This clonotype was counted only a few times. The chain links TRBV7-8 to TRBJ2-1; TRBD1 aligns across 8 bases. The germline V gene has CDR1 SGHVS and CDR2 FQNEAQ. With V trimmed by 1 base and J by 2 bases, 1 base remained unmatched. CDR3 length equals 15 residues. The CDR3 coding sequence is TGTGCCAGCAGCTTAGGGGACAGGCCCTACAATGAGCAGTTCTTC. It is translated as CASSLGDRPYNEQFF.

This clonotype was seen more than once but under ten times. The CDR3 sequence is CASSVGWTGGNQPQHF. CDR3 sequence (DNA): TGTGCCAGCAGCGTAGGTTGGACAGGGGGGAATCAGCCCCAGCATTTT. The genes are TRBV9 and TRBJ1-5, with 10 bases that match TRBD1. Germline V gives CDR1 SGDLS, CDR2 YYNGEE. This CDR3 comprises 16 residues. V lost 0 bases and J lost 4; bases outside the gene matches: 4.

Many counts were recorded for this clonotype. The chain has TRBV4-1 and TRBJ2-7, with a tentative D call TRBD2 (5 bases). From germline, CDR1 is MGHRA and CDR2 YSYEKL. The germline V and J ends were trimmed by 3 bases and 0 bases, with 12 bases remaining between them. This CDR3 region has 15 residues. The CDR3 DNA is TGCGCCAGCAGCCAGGGAAGCGGAAGCTCCTACGAGCAGTACTTC. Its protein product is CASSQGSGSSYEQYF.

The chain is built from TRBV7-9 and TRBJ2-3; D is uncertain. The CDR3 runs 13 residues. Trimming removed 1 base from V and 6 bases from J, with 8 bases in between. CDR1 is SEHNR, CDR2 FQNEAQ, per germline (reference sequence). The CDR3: CASSLVVGDTQYF. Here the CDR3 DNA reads TGTGCCAGCAGCTTAGTTGTTGGCGATACGCAGTATTTT.

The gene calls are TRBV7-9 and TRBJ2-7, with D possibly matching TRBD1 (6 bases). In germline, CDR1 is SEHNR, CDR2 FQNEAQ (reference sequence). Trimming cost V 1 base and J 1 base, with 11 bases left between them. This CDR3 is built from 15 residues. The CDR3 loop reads CASSLGTALSYEQYF. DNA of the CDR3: TGTGCCAGCAGCTTAGGGACAGCCCTTTCCTACGAGCAGTACTTC.

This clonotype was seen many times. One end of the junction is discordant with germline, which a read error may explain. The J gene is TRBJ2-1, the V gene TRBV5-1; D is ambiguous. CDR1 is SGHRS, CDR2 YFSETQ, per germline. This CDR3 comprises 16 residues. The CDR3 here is CASSLGGGSSYNEQFF. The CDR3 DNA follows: TGTGCCAGCAGCTTAGGCGGCGGAAGCTCCTACAATGAGCAGTTCTTC. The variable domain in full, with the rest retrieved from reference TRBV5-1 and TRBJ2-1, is KAGVTQTPRYLIKTRGQQVTLSCSPISGHRSVSWYQQTPGQGLQFLFEYFSETQRNKGNFPGRFSGRQFSNSRSEMNVSTLELGDSALYLCASSLGGGSSYNEQFFGPGTRLTVL.

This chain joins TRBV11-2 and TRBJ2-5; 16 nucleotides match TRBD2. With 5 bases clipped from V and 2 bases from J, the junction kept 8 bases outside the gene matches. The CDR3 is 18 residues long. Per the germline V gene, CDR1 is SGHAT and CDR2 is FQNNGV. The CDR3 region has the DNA TGTGCCAGCAGCCGAGGGACTAGCGGGAGGGCTACTCAAGAGACCCAGTACTTC. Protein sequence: CASSRGTSGRATQETQYF.

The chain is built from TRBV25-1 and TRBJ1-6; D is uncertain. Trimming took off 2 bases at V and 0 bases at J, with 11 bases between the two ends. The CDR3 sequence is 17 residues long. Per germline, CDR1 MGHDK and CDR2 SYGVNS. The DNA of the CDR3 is TGTGCCAGCAGTGAAGATTATACGAGCTCCTATAATTCACCCCTCCACTTT. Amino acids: CASSEDYTSSYNSPLHF. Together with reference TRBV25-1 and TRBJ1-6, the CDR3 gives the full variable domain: EADIYQTPRYLVIGTGKKITLECSQTMGHDKMYWYQQDPGMELHLIHYSYGVNSTEKGDLSSESTVSRIRTEHFPLTLESARPSHTSQYLCASSEDYTSSYNSPLHFGNGTRLTVT.

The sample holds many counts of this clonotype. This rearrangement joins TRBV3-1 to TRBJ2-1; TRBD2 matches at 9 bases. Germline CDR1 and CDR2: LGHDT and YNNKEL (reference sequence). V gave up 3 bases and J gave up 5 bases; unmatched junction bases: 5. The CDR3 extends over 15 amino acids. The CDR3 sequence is CASSHGTSSHNEQFF. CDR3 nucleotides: TGTGCCAGCAGCCACGGGACTAGCAGTCACAATGAGCAGTTCTTC.

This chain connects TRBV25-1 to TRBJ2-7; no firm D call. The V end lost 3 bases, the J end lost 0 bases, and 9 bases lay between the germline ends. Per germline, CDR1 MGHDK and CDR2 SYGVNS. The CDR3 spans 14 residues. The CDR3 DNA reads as TGTGCCAGCAGTGATCCCAGCAGCTCCTACGAGCAGTACTTC. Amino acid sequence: CASSDPSSSYEQYF.

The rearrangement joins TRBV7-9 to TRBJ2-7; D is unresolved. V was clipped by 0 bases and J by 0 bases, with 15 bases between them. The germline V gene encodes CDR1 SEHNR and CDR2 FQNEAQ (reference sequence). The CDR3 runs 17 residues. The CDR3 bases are TGTGCCAGCAGCTTAGCACTGTCCCAGATGAGCTCCTACGAGCAGTACTTC. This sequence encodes CASSLALSQMSSYEQYF.